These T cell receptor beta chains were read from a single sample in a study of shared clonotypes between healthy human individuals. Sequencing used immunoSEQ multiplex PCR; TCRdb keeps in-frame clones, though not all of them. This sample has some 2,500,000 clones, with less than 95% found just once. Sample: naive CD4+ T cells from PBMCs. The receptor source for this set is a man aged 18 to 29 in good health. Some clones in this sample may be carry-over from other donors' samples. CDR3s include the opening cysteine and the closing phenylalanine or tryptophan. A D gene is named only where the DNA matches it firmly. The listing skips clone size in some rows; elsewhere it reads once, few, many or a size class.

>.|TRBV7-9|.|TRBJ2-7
CASSLDYEQYF
TGTGCCAGCAGCCTCGACTACGAGCAGTACTTC
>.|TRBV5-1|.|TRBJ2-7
CASSITRGHYEQYF
TGCGCCAGCAGTATTACCCGGGGGCATTACGAGCAGTACTTC
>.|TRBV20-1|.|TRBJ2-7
CSTKTFSEQYF
TGCAGTACTAAGACATTTTCCGAGCAGTACTTC
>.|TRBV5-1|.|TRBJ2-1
CASSLAPAGPYNEQFF
TGCGCCAGCAGCTTGGCCCCGGCAGGGCCCTACAATGAGCAGTTCTTC
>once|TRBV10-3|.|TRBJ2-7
CAITPGQGKPSGTVGEQYF
TGTGCCATCACCCCCGGACAGGGGAAGCCTAGCGGGACCGTCGGCGAGCAGTACTTC
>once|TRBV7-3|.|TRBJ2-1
CASSLHRESYNEQFF
TGTGCCAGCAGCCTACACCGGGAGTCCTACAATGAGCAGTTCTTC
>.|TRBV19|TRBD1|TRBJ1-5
CASSIGNGRGQGNQPQHF
TGTGCCAGTAGTATTGGAAACGGCAGGGGGCAGGGCAATCAGCCCCAGCATTTT
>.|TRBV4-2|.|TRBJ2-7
CASSQGQGLYEQYF
TGTGCCAGCAGCCAAGGGCAGGGTCTCTACGAGCAGTACTTC
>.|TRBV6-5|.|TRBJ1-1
CASSPDSSGAFF
TGTGCCAGCAGTCCCGACAGCTCCGGAGCTTTCTTT
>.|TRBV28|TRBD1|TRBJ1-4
CASNPGTGVEKLFF
TGTGCCAGCAACCCCGGGACAGGGGTTGAAAAACTGTTTTTT
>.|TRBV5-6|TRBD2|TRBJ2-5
CASSSPSGRAYQETQYF
TGTGCCAGCAGCTCACCTAGCGGGAGAGCATACCAAGAGACCCAGTACTTC
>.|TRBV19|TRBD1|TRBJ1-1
CASSKRQGLMNTEAFF
TGTGCCAGTAGTAAACGACAGGGACTCATGAACACTGAAGCTTTCTTT
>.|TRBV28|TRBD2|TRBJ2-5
CASSPGRGRGETQYF
TGTGCCAGCAGCCCAGGTCGCGGGAGGGGTGAGACCCAGTACTTC
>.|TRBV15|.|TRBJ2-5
CATSRGSGLILGTQYF
TGTGCCACCAGCAGAGGTTCGGGTCTCATCCTCGGGACCCAGTACTTC
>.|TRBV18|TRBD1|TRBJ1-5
CASSPGQGPLGPQHF
TGTGCCAGCTCACCGGGACAGGGGCCGCTTGGGCCCCAGCATTTT
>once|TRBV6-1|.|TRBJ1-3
CASSPGAGSGNTIYF
TGTGCCAGCAGCCCAGGGGCCGGCTCTGGAAACACCATATATTTT
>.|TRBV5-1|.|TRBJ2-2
CASSLGGATGELFF
TGCGCCAGCAGCTTGGGGGGCGCTACCGGGGAGCTGTTTTTT
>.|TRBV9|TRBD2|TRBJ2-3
CASSVGGLAGVDTQYF
TGTGCCAGCAGCGTTGGGGGACTAGCGGGTGTGGATACGCAGTATTTT
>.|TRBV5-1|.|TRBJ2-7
CASSFRDREDEQYF
TGCGCCAGCAGCTTTAGAGACAGGGAGGATGAGCAGTACTTC
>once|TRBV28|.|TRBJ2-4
CASTLRLLAKNIQYF
TGTGCCAGCACCCTTCGACTGTTAGCCAAAAACATTCAGTACTTC
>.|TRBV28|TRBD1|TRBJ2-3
CASSSPGTVLGTDTQYF
TGTGCCAGCAGTTCCCCCGGGACAGTTCTCGGCACAGATACGCAGTATTTT
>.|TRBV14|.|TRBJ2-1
CASSQVGGDNEQFF
TGTGCCAGCAGCCAAGTAGGGGGGGACAATGAGCAGTTCTTC
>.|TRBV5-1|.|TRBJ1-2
CASSLTSNYGYTF
TGCGCCAGCAGCTTGACGTCTAACTATGGCTACACCTTC
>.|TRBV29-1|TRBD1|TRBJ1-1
CSVEGRGRGGSPEAFF
TGCAGCGTTGAAGGCAGGGGGCGCGGCGGGTCACCTGAAGCTTTCTTT
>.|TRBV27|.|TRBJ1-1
CASSNRVYTEAFF
TGTGCCAGCAGCAACAGGGTGTACACTGAAGCTTTCTTT
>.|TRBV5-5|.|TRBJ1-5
CASSSYRINNQPQHF
TGTGCCAGCAGCTCATACAGGATAAACAATCAGCCCCAGCATTTT
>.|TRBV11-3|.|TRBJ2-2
CASSSGVYTGELFF
TGTGCCAGCTCTTCAGGGGTGTACACCGGGGAGCTGTTTTTT
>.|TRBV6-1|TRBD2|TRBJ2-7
CASSPRTRSYEQYF
TGTGCCAGCAGTCCGAGGACTAGGAGCTACGAGCAGTACTTC
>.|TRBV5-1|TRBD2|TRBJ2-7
CASSAGTSGAYEQYF
TGCGCCAGCAGCGCCGGGACTAGCGGAGCCTACGAGCAGTACTTC
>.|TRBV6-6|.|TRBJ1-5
CASSNREHQPQHF
TGTGCCAGCAGTAACAGGGAGCATCAGCCCCAGCATTTT
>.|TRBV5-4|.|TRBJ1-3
CASSGAGAGNTIYF
TGTGCCAGCAGCGGCGCAGGGGCGGGAAACACCATATATTTT
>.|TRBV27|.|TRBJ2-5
CASSLGGIGETQYF
TGTGCCAGCAGTTTAGGCGGAATCGGTGAGACCCAGTACTTC
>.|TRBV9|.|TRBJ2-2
CASSVRGTNTGELFF
TGTGCCAGCAGCGTACGGGGGACGAACACCGGGGAGCTGTTTTTT
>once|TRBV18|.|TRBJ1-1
CASSQRRGGTEAFF
TGTGCCAGCTCCCAGAGGCGGGGGGGCACTGAAGCTTTCTTT
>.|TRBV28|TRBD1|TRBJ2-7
CASTLGQEYEQYF
TGTGCCAGCACCCTAGGACAGGAGTACGAGCAGTACTTC
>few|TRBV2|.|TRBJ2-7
CASSQQGYEQYF
TGTGCCAGCAGTCAACAGGGTTACGAGCAGTACTTC
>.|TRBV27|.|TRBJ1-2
CASSLRTTGGYGYTF
TGTGCCAGCAGTTTAAGGACCACCGGCGGGTATGGCTACACCTTC
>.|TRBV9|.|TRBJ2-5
CASSFRASTPQETQYF
TGTGCCAGCAGCTTCCGGGCTAGCACCCCGCAAGAGACCCAGTACTTC
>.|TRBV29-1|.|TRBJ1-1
CSAEQGENTEAFF
TGCAGCGCAGAACAGGGCGAGAACACTGAAGCTTTCTTT
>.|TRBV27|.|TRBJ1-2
CASSLSGKVGYTF
TGTGCCAGCAGCCTCTCAGGGAAAGTTGGCTACACCTTC
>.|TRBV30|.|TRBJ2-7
CAWSRIGVIYEQYF
TGTGCCTGGAGTAGGATCGGGGTGATTTACGAGCAGTACTTC
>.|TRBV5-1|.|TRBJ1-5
CASSRNSNQPQHF
TGCGCCAGCAGCCGAAATAGCAATCAGCCCCAGCATTTT
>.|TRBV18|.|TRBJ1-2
CASSPGLGAEYGYTF
TGTGCCAGCTCACCCGGTTTGGGGGCAGAATATGGCTACACCTTC
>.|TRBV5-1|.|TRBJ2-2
CASSSYRVNTGELFF
TGCGCCAGCAGCTCGTACAGGGTGAACACCGGGGAGCTGTTTTTT
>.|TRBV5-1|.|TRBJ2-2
CASSEGLLENTGELFF
TGCGCCAGCAGCGAGGGACTCCTGGAGAACACCGGGGAGCTGTTTTTT
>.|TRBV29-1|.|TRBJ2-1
CSVVQLYNEQFF
TGCAGCGTTGTTCAGCTTTACAATGAGCAGTTCTTC
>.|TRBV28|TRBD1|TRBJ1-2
CASSLPVGQGGPYGYTF
TGTGCCAGCAGTTTACCCGTGGGACAGGGGGGGCCCTATGGCTACACCTTC
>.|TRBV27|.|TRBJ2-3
CASTATRYADTQYF
TGTGCCAGCACTGCGACTAGGTATGCAGATACGCAGTATTTT
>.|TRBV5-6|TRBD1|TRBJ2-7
CASSLSRRDRGGYEQYF
TGTGCCAGCAGCTTGTCCCGTAGAGACAGGGGGGGCTACGAGCAGTACTTC
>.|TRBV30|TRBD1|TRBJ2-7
CAWSLGQGYEQYF
TGTGCCTGGAGTTTGGGACAGGGCTACGAGCAGTACTTC
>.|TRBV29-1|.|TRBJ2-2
CSVHRGVSGELFF
TGCAGCGTGCATAGAGGGGTGTCCGGGGAGCTGTTTTTT
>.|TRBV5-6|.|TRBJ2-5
CASSLPVQETQYF
TGTGCCAGCAGCCTCCCAGTCCAAGAGACCCAGTACTTC
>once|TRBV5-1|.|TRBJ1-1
CASSLGGSMNTEAFF
TGCGCCAGCAGCTTGGGGGGCTCCATGAACACTGAAGCTTTCTTT
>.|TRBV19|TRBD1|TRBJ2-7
CASSRQGHSYEQYF
TGTGCCAGTAGTCGACAGGGCCACTCCTACGAGCAGTACTTC
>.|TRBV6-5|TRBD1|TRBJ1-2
CASSSRGQVYGYTF
TGTGCCAGCAGTTCACGAGGACAGGTCTATGGCTACACCTTC
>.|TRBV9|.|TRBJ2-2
CASSVATAAETGFTGELFF
TGTGCCAGCAGCGTAGCTACTGCGGCGGAAACAGGGTTCACCGGGGAGCTGTTTTTT
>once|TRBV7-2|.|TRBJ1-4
CASSLGRGSRFF
TGTGCCAGCAGCTTAGGTCGGGGGAGTAGGTTTTTT
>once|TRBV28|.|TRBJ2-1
CASRTFTINNEQFF
TGTGCCAGCAGGACCTTCACAATCAACAATGAGCAGTTCTTC
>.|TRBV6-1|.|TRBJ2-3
CASSEANLDTDTQYF
TGTGCCAGCAGTGAAGCGAACCTAGACACAGATACGCAGTATTTT
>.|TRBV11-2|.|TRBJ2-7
CASSSQRWYEQYF
TGTGCCAGCAGCTCCCAGAGATGGTACGAGCAGTACTTC